These 10 T cell receptor beta chains came from one sample sequenced in a study of cytomegalovirus exposure and HLA in healthy donors. Vbeta (60) and Jbeta (13) primers were used in the PCR. The data were produced by immunoSEQ multiplex PCR, yet TCRdb's version contains in-frame clones alone and is incomplete. The table includes 150,000 to 200,000 clones, around 80% detected once. The sequenced material came from PBMCs. The receptors were gathered from a female donor in good health and CMV-seronegative.

The rearrangement links TRBV13 to TRBJ1-2, with 9 bases lining up with TRBD1. V shed 5 bases and J 1 base; nucleotides not matched to a gene: 17. CDR3 length: 19 residues. Per the germline V gene, CDR1 is PRHDT and CDR2 is FYEKMQ (reference sequence). DNA of the CDR3: TGTGCCAGCAGCCCCTGCAACGTCCCCCCGGGACAGGGTAACTATGGCTACACCTTC. Protein: CASSPCNVPPGQGNYGYTF.

The chain links TRBV7-2 to TRBJ2-5, with a weak D call TRBD2 (6 bases). The germline V gene encodes CDR1 SGHTA and CDR2 FQGNSA. The V and J ends lost 2 bases and 0 bases respectively, with 19 bases between them. CDR3 length: 18 residues. CDR3 sequence: CASSLNRWTTVYQETQYF. CDR3 coding DNA: TGTGCCAGCAGCTTAAACCGATGGACTACCGTGTACCAAGAGACCCAGTACTTC.

J is TRBJ1-1 and V is TRBV6-1; 9 bases line up with TRBD1. CDR3 size: 15 residues. The junction had 8 bases not matched to a gene; V was cut back by 8 bases and J by 1 base. Germline CDR1 reads MNHNS; CDR2 reads SASEGT. Here the CDR3 reads CASVDRGGRNTEAFF. The CDR3 DNA reads as TGTGCCAGCGTCGACAGGGGGGGCCGGAACACTGAAGCTTTCTTT.

The rearrangement joins TRBV21-1 to TRBJ1-2. TRBV21-1 is a pseudogene segment. This CDR3 comprises 18 residues. CDR3 loop: CASSNRGGAGRVNYGYTF. For the CDR3, the DNA is TGTGCCAGCAGCAACCGAGGGGGGGCAGGGAGGGTTAACTATGGCTACACCTTC.

This chain uses TRBV4-2 with TRBJ2-5; 8 bases align to TRBD2. Looked up from germline, CDR1 is LGHNA and CDR2 is YNFKEQ. The trim removed 2 bases at V and 5 bases at J, leaving 10 bases unmatched. This CDR3 is 16 amino acids long. The CDR3 reads CASSQLLGLGAETQYF. In nucleotides, the CDR3 is TGTGCCAGCAGCCAACTTCTGGGACTAGGGGCTGAGACCCAGTACTTC.

The gene calls are TRBV7-2 and TRBJ1-5; 10 nucleotides align to TRBD1. This CDR3 is built from 18 residues. Trimming removed 6 bases from V and 2 bases from J; junction bases left unmatched: 13. Germline V lookup: CDR1 SGHTA, CDR2 FQGNSA. CDR3 residues: CASSPYPRGTGGNQPQHF. DNA of the CDR3: TGTGCCAGCAGTCCTTACCCTCGAGGGACAGGGGGCAATCAGCCCCAGCATTTT.

The gene calls are TRBV11-1 and TRBJ1-2; 9 bases fit TRBD1. This CDR3 has 14 residues. V lost 3 bases to trimming and J lost 8 bases; unmatched junction nucleotides: 7. CDR1 and CDR2 (germline): SGHAT, FQDESV (reference sequence). CDR3 sequence reads: CASSLARTGEGYTF. In nucleotides, the CDR3 is TGTGCCAGCAGCTTGGCCCGGACAGGGGAAGGCTACACCTTC.

This chain uses TRBV14 with TRBJ1-1, with D hard to call. The CDR3 length is 13 residues. CDR1 and CDR2 (germline): SGHDN, FVKESK. Trimming pared 5 bases from V and 1 base from J, leaving 8 bases between. This chain's CDR3 is CASSSQENTEAFF. DNA of the CDR3: TGTGCCAGCAGCTCACAAGAGAACACTGAAGCTTTCTTT.

V usage is TRBV6-5 and J usage is TRBJ2-5; TRBD1 might be the D (6 bases). V was trimmed by 5 bases and J by 2 bases, leaving 12 bases between them. Looked up from germline, CDR1 is MNHEY and CDR2 is SVGAGI. This CDR3 has 14 amino acids. The CDR3 here is CASSKRGIQETQYF. The CDR3 DNA follows: TGTGCCAGCAGTAAGAGGGGGATACAAGAGACCCAGTACTTC.

Points on this clone: Other DNA sequences in the same sample also yield this CDR3. This rearrangement joins TRBV7-9 to TRBJ1-2; maybe TRBD1 (6 bases). V was clipped by 11 bases and J by 7 bases, with 23 bases between them. This CDR3 spans 14 amino acids. Looked up from germline, CDR1 is SEHNR and CDR2 is FQNEAQ (reference sequence). Written as DNA, the CDR3 is TGTGCCTCAACCCGCTCCCCGGGACAAAGTGGCTACACCTTC. Translated, it gives CASTRSPGQSGYTF. Drawing the rest from reference TRBV7-9 and TRBJ1-2, the complete variable domain is DTGVSQNPRHKITKRGQNVTFRCDPISEHNRLYWYRQTLGQGPEFLTYFQNEAQLEKSRLLSDRFSAERPKGSFSTLEIQRTEQGDSAMYLCASTRSPGQSGYTFGSGTRLTVV.